This T cell receptor (beta chain) was identified during a study of cytomegalovirus exposure and HLA in healthy donors. Germline loops: CDR1 SGHNT, CDR2 YENEEA. This CDR3 region has 14 residues. Trimming left V 3 bases short and J 8 bases short, with 13 bases between. General study points: An observed cluster of highly shared sequence variants was recorded as a likely sequencing artifact. Some V segments, TRBV6-2 and TRBV6-3 among them, were indistinguishable and were therefore excluded.

This clone has more than one count but fewer than ten. As yet, its antigen is unknown. Primers included in the PCR were 60 Vbeta and 13 Jbeta primers. Per the original methods: Around 10 million shared chains were among tens of millions of unique TCR beta chains counted in a later analysis. The protocol was immunoSEQ multiplex PCR, while the TCRdb copy is restricted to in-frame clones and leaves out a portion. That table is the source of V, J and clone size, and D and trimming were worked out from the DNA. The sample consists of some 180,000 clones, about 9.4% of them appearing once. The source of this sequence is a woman in her twenties or thirties in good health and CMV-seropositive. The specimen was PBMCs. The rearrangement links TRBV11-3 to TRBJ1-4; a weak D match, TRBD1 (5 bases). CDR3 nucleotide sequence: TGTGCCAGCAGCTTCGGCATAGACAGAGAAAAACTGTTTTTT. Translating it yields CASSFGIDREKLFF.